The 30 T cell receptor beta chains in this list originate from one sample, sequenced in a study of blood T cell repertoires in COVID-19. Profiled with immunoSEQ multiplex PCR; TCRdb holds only in-frame clones, not every one. The table lists under 350,000 clones, about 90% of them singletons. The sequenced sample consisted of peripheral blood. These receptors came from a woman under 40 with COVID-19, enrolled during active disease.

This chain uses TRBV11-3 with TRBJ2-1; tentative D call: TRBD2 (5 bases). The germline V gene encodes CDR1 SGHNT and CDR2 YENEEA. This CDR3 spans 15 amino acids. V shed 7 bases and J shed 0 bases, with 13 bases lying between them. As DNA, the CDR3 is TGTGCCAGCAACCCCGAGGGATTCTCCTACAATGAGCAGTTCTTC. It yields the protein CASNPEGFSYNEQFF.

The chain combines TRBV9 with TRBJ2-2, with D possibly being TRBD1 (6 bases). Trimming cost V 7 bases and J 1 base, with 11 bases left between them. The germline V gene encodes CDR1 SGDLS and CDR2 YYNGEE. The CDR3 covers 14 residues. Here the CDR3 reads CASARGGNTGELFF. The CDR3 DNA sequence: TGTGCCAGCGCCAGAGGGGGGAACACCGGGGAGCTGTTTTTT. The variable domain in full, with the rest retrieved from reference TRBV9 and TRBJ2-2, is DSGVTQTPKHLITATGQRVTLRCSPRSGDLSVYWYQQSLDQGLQFLIQYYNGEERAKGNILERFSAQQFPDLHSELNLSSLELGDSALYFCASARGGNTGELFFGEGSRLTVL.

The rearrangement links TRBV7-6 to TRBJ2-5; 7 bases are a match to TRBD2. The CDR3 covers 16 residues. Germline-derived CDR1 and CDR2 are SGHVS and FNYEAQ. Germline trimming cut 1 base from V and 1 base from J; bases unmatched to any gene: 6. CDR3 residues: CASSLGVRGSQETQYF. DNA for the CDR3: TGTGCCAGCAGCTTAGGGGTGCGGGGGAGCCAAGAGACCCAGTACTTC.

V usage is TRBV25-1 and J usage is TRBJ2-3; possibly TRBD2 for D (7 bases). V was clipped by 2 bases and J by 4 bases, with 13 bases between them. This CDR3 has 15 amino acids. CDR1 is MGHDK, CDR2 SYGVNS, per germline. The CDR3 spells CASSEGGGAADTQYF. Here the CDR3 DNA reads TGTGCCAGCAGTGAAGGTGGGGGGGCGGCAGATACGCAGTATTTT.

The rearrangement joins TRBV4-3 to TRBJ1-2; 8 bases line up with TRBD1. Germline lookup yields CDR1 LGHNA and CDR2 YSLEER. V gave up 3 bases and J gave up 11 bases; unmatched junction bases: 11. CDR3 size: 14 residues. The CDR3 DNA follows: TGCGCCAGCAGCCAGCTGGACAGGGATTCAGGGTACACCTTC. It specifies CASSQLDRDSGYTF.

V is TRBV7-6 and J is TRBJ1-6; D unclear. Germline-derived CDR1 and CDR2 are SGHVS and FNYEAQ. The CDR3 covers 15 residues. With 5 bases removed from V and 8 bases from J, the gap between germline ends came to 16 bases. CDR3 residues: CASSPLTIGDSPLHF. The CDR3 nucleotides read TGTGCCAGCAGCCCGTTGACGATCGGGGATTCACCCCTCCACTTT.

The chain uses TRBV2 and TRBJ2-1; TRBD2 matches at 7 bases. This CDR3 spans 16 amino acids. Germline V lookup: CDR1 SNHLY, CDR2 FYNNEI. V trimming: 6 bases; J trimming: 0 bases; junction bases outside the gene matches: 8. For the CDR3, the DNA is TGTGCCAGCAGCGGTGCGGGGGTTCTCTCCTACAATGAGCAGTTCTTC. Its protein is CASSGAGVLSYNEQFF.

The rearrangement uses TRBV7-9 and TRBJ1-5; TRBD1 might be the D (6 bases). V lost 5 bases and J lost 8, with 13 bases in between. This CDR3 spans 13 amino acids. Germline CDR1 SEHNR, CDR2 FQNEAQ (reference sequence). The CDR3 DNA is TGTGCCAGCAGCCCAGGGGCGGGGGAGCCCCAGCATTTT. The encoded protein is CASSPGAGEPQHF.

This clone was seen once. The genes are TRBV29-1 and TRBJ1-2; tentatively, D is TRBD1 (6 bases). V lost 3 bases and J 6 bases, leaving 17 bases between the germline ends. The germline V gene encodes CDR1 SQVTM and CDR2 ANQGSEA. This CDR3 spans 14 amino acids. CDR3 in amino acids: CSVERGLGRDGYTF. The CDR3 bases are TGCAGCGTTGAGAGGGGGTTGGGAAGGGATGGCTACACCTTC.

The genes are TRBV4-3 and TRBJ1-1; tentatively, D is TRBD1 (5 bases). Per the germline V gene, CDR1 is LGHNA and CDR2 is YSLEER. The CDR3 has 12 residues. Trimming removed 3 bases from V and 6 bases from J, with 8 bases in between. CDR3 residues: CASSHWGAEAFF. The DNA of the CDR3 is TGCGCCAGCAGCCATTGGGGGGCTGAAGCTTTCTTT.

This chain uses TRBV27 with TRBJ2-1; the match to TRBD2 covers 13 bases. V dropped 3 bases and J dropped 3; count of bases not matched to a gene: 2. Germline V lookup: CDR1 MNHEY, CDR2 SMNVEV (reference sequence). This CDR3 is built from 16 residues. CDR3 nucleotides: TGTGCCAGCAGTTTGGGACTAGCGGGGAGCTACAATGAGCAGTTCTTC. Amino acids: CASSLGLAGSYNEQFF.

The V gene is TRBV5-3, the J gene TRBJ2-1; TRBD2 is a possible D gene (6 bases). TRBV5-3 is labeled an ORF, and its function is uncertain. CDR3 length: 12 amino acids. Trimming took 4 bases from V and 8 from J, leaving 10 bases between them. DNA for the CDR3: TGTGCCAGAAGCCTCGGACTACATGAGCAGTTCTTC. This codes for CARSLGLHEQFF.

This clone was recorded once. V gene TRBV2 combines with J gene TRBJ2-7; tentatively, D is TRBD1 (5 bases). Trimming shortened V by 3 bases and J by 3 bases, and 12 bases separated the two germline ends. The CDR3 consists of 14 residues. Per the germline V gene, CDR1 is SNHLY and CDR2 is FYNNEI. The CDR3 reads CASSEDIGLYEQYF. The CDR3 bases are TGTGCCAGCAGTGAGGACATCGGTCTCTACGAGCAGTACTTC.

The rearrangement joins TRBV6-5 to TRBJ2-2, with D perhaps TRBD1 (5 bases). The CDR3 loop spans 15 amino acids. Per germline, CDR1 MNHEY and CDR2 SVGAGI. The V gene lost 0 bases and the J gene lost 6 bases, with 11 bases spanning the gap. This chain's CDR3 is CASSYSPTDPGELFF. The CDR3 DNA reads TGTGCCAGCAGTTACTCGCCGACAGACCCCGGGGAGCTGTTTTTT.

This chain connects TRBV18 to TRBJ2-3; D gene unclear. V was pared by 2 bases and J by 1 base, with 16 bases between. Germline CDR1 and CDR2: KGHSH and LQKENI. This CDR3 is 17 amino acids long. The CDR3 spells CASSPGLSPRGTDTQYF. In DNA, the CDR3 is TGTGCCAGCTCACCAGGTCTTTCCCCGCGTGGCACAGATACGCAGTATTTT.

The chain is built from TRBV28 and TRBJ1-2, with D perhaps TRBD1 (6 bases). The CDR3 runs 16 residues. The ends were cut back, 5 bases at V and 3 bases at J, with 19 bases in the middle. The germline V gene encodes CDR1 MDHEN and CDR2 SYDVKM. The DNA for the CDR3 is TGTGCCAGCAGTCGACCCCGGACGACAGGCTACTATGGCTACACCTTC. Protein sequence: CASSRPRTTGYYGYTF.

V is TRBV30 and J is TRBJ1-5; no clear D gene. Germline CDR1 is GTSNPN and CDR2 is SVGIG (reference sequence). Between the trimmed V and J ends, which lost 3 bases and 3 bases, there was a span of 12 bases. This CDR3 spans 14 amino acids. The CDR3 DNA reads as TGTGCCTGGAGCGCAAACTACAACAATCAGCCCCAGCATTTT. Translating it yields CAWSANYNNQPQHF.

CDR3 bases: TGTGCCAGCACCTCAGGGGTGACGAGGGATCAGCCCCAGCATTTT. Protein: CASTSGVTRDQPQHF. The chain joins TRBV6-5 to TRBJ1-5, with a tentative D call TRBD1 (6 bases). Germline lookup yields CDR1 MNHEY and CDR2 SVGAGI. This CDR3 region has 15 residues. Trimming cost V 7 bases and J 5 bases, with 18 bases left between them.

DNA of the CDR3: TGTGCCTGGAGCGTTAGCGGGGGGAGTTTGATTTGGGAGACAGATACGCAGTATTTT. This gives the protein CAWSVSGGSLIWETDTQYF. The chain has TRBV30 and TRBJ2-3, with 10 bases lining up with TRBD2. The CDR3 extends over 19 amino acids. J gave up 3 bases and V 3 bases, and 18 bases lay outside the gene matches. Germline V gene data show CDR1 as GTSNPN and CDR2 as SVGIG (reference sequence). The full variable domain, with the rest looked up from reference TRBV30 and TRBJ2-3, is SQTIHQWPATLVQPVGSPLSLECTVEGTSNPNLYWYRQAAGRGLQLLFYSVGIGQISSEVPQNLSASRPQDRQFILSSKKLLLSDSGFYLCAWSVSGGSLIWETDTQYFGPGTRLTVL.

This chain connects TRBV5-1 to TRBJ2-3; D not resolved. This CDR3 contains 17 residues. The V gene's germline CDR1 is SGHRS and CDR2 YFSETQ. Trimming left V 0 bases short and J 0 bases short, with 14 bases between. The CDR3, as DNA: TGCGCCAGCAGCTTGGGTCAGCCCACTACTAGCACAGATACGCAGTATTTT. This encodes CASSLGQPTTSTDTQYF.

This clone was seen more than once but under ten times. CDR3 region: CAWSVGIGAYEQYF. The CDR3 DNA follows: TGTGCCTGGAGTGTAGGCATCGGAGCCTACGAGCAGTACTTC. V is TRBV30 and J is TRBJ2-7; D ambiguous. This CDR3 contains 14 residues. Germline CDR1 GTSNPN, CDR2 SVGIG (reference sequence). Between the trimmed V and J ends, which lost 0 bases and 2 bases, there was a span of 11 bases. Full variable domain (rest looked up from reference TRBV30 and TRBJ2-7): SQTIHQWPATLVQPVGSPLSLECTVEGTSNPNLYWYRQAAGRGLQLLFYSVGIGQISSEVPQNLSASRPQDRQFILSSKKLLLSDSGFYLCAWSVGIGAYEQYFGPGTRLTVT.

The chain has TRBV7-8 and TRBJ2-1, with a possible D match to TRBD1 (5 bases). Per germline, CDR1 SGHVS and CDR2 FQNEAQ. The CDR3 is 13 residues long. Trimming took off 11 bases at V and 4 bases at J, with 15 bases between the two ends. The CDR3 nucleotides are TGTGCCTCACAAAGGGGTACTTACAATGAGCAGTTCTTC. Encoded protein: CASQRGTYNEQFF.

The CDR3 sequence is CASSEEAQGRIYEQYV. CDR3 nucleotide sequence: TGTGCCAGCAGCGAAGAGGCACAGGGCCGTATCTACGAGCAGTACGTC. The chain is built from TRBV6-1 and TRBJ2-7; a possible D gene is TRBD1 (6 bases). Germline loops: CDR1 MNHNS, CDR2 SASEGT. The CDR3 contains 16 residues.

Worth noting for this clone: Mismatch with germline at one junction end may stem from a read error. The chain joins TRBV30 to TRBJ2-7; maybe TRBD1 (5 bases). CDR3 length equals 11 residues. Per the germline V gene, CDR1 is GTSNPN and CDR2 is SVGIG (reference sequence). The CDR3 reads CAWSGQYGQYF. The CDR3 nucleotides read TGTGCCTGGAGTGGACAGTACGGGCAGTACTTC.

In its sample, this clone was seen once. The chain recombines TRBV4-3 with TRBJ1-6, with D possibly being TRBD1 (5 bases). Germline V gives CDR1 LGHNA, CDR2 YSLEER. The ends were cut back, 1 base at V and 9 bases at J, with 7 bases in the middle. The CDR3 extends over 13 amino acids. CDR3 sequence (DNA): TGCGCCAGCAGCCAAGGACAGATTTCACCCCTCCACTTT. Its translation: CASSQGQISPLHF.

The gene calls are TRBV5-5 and TRBJ2-7, with a possible D match to TRBD2 (5 bases). Trimming removed 3 bases at V and 5 bases at J, with 9 bases between. Looked up from germline, CDR1 is SGHKS and CDR2 is YYEKEE (reference sequence). CDR3 size: 12 residues. The CDR3 loop is CASSSRGDEQYF. In nucleotides, the CDR3 is TGTGCCAGCAGCTCTCGGGGTGACGAGCAGTACTTC.

The chain combines TRBV6-6 with TRBJ1-3; D may be TRBD1 (6 bases). Germline lookup yields CDR1 MNHNY and CDR2 SVGAGI (reference sequence). The CDR3 extends over 16 amino acids. V dropped 2 bases and J dropped 1 base, with 12 bases sitting between them. CDR3 coding DNA: TGTGCCAGCAGTTACGGGGACACCTTTTCTGGAAACACCATATATTTT. As protein: CASSYGDTFSGNTIYF.

This clone was picked up one time. The chain uses TRBV19 and TRBJ1-1, with D possibly being TRBD1 (6 bases). In germline, CDR1 is LNHDA, CDR2 SQIVND (reference sequence). V lost 3 bases, J lost 3 bases, and 11 bases lay in between. The CDR3 loop spans 14 amino acids. DNA of the CDR3: TGTGCCAGTAGTATCTCGACAGGAGACACTGAAGCTTTCTTT. It codes for CASSISTGDTEAFF.

This chain uses TRBV5-3 with TRBJ2-7, with D tentatively TRBD2 (5 bases). TRBV5-3 is given ORF status, its function remaining uncertain. V was clipped by 3 bases and J by 0 bases, with 13 bases between them. This CDR3 contains 15 residues. The CDR3 is CARSCGLATSYEQYF. The CDR3 region has the DNA TGTGCCAGAAGCTGCGGACTTGCTACCTCCTACGAGCAGTACTTC.

CDR3 region: CASQGAGYGYTF. Here the CDR3 DNA reads TGTGCCAGTCAGGGGGCTGGCTATGGCTACACCTTC. The chain employs TRBV2 and TRBJ1-2; TRBD1 agrees at 8 bases. There are 12 residues in the CDR3. V shed 9 bases, J shed 4 bases, and the junction held 4 bases outside the gene matches. CDR1 is SNHLY and CDR2 is FYNNEI in the germline V gene.